This paragraph reports one T cell receptor beta chain. No antigen is known for it. Replicate PCRs run on sorted subsets employed about 220 ng DNA, roughly 30,000 T cell genomes. The assay was immunoSEQ multiplex PCR, and TCRdb's table has in-frame clones only and misses some. Of around 650,000 clones listed, about 96% are singletons. These data belong to a study of shared clonotypes between healthy human individuals. The wider study: A donor's plate count was three for CD4 naive and three for CD4 memory; CD8 naive had two and CD8 memory one. Broader study findings: Sequencing of the sorted subsets was shown by rarefaction to be incomplete despite large depth. Of the naive CD4 clonotypes, around 4.8% were shared across a few donors.

Per germline, CDR1 SGHVS and CDR2 FQNEAQ. The V segment lost 5 bases and the J segment 6 bases; nucleotides outside the gene matches: 10. There are 14 residues in the CDR3. Naive CD8 cells lacked CD45RO and underwent positive selection for CCR7, leaving out terminally differentiated effector memory CD45RA+ cells. This chain uses TRBV7-8 with TRBJ2-7, with 7 nucleotides matching TRBD1. This receptor was obtained from a woman in her 30s in good health. The specimen sequenced was naive CD8+ T cells sorted from blood. The CDR3 DNA follows: TGTGCCAGCAGCGCGTGGGACAGTGACTCCGAGCAGTACTTC. It encodes CASSAWDSDSEQYF.